This is a list of T cell receptor beta chains from one sample in a study of CD8+ T cells in alopecia areata. Produced via immunoSEQ multiplex PCR; TCRdb's table is partial and in-frame only. The sample includes approximately 150,000 clones, roughly 46% of them seen just once. The sample in question was CD4+ T cells sorted from blood, obtained at week 0. The receptors were sampled from a human donor with alopecia areata. Both conserved end residues are part of each CDR3. D genes are given only for firm matches. Only part of the rows carry a size: once, few, many, or a class if the clone is expanded.

d_call	cdr3_length	clone_size	j_call	v_call	cdr3_aa	cdr3_nt
.	17	.	TRBJ2-5	TRBV4-1	CASSQEGLIGGQETQYF	TGCGCCAGCAGCCAAGAGGGGTTGATCGGGGGCCAAGAGACCCAGTACTTC
TRBD1	15	.	TRBJ2-5	TRBV4-2	CASSQDTGGRETQYF	TGTGCCAGCAGCCAAGATACAGGGGGCCGTGAGACCCAGTACTTC
.	13	.	TRBJ1-2	TRBV10-3	CAISESSGRGYTF	TGTGCCATCAGTGAGTCGAGTGGGCGAGGCTACACCTTC
TRBD2	15	.	TRBJ2-1	TRBV29-1	CSFPVAGSSYNEQFF	TGCAGCTTTCCGGTAGCGGGGAGCTCCTACAATGAGCAGTTCTTC
.	15	.	TRBJ2-4	TRBV30	CAWSPGHTAKNIQYF	TGTGCCTGGAGTCCAGGACACACAGCCAAAAACATTCAGTACTTC
.	11	.	TRBJ1-2	TRBV7-9	CASSSQNGYTF	TGTGCCAGCAGCTCCCAGAATGGCTACACCTTC
TRBD2	15	.	TRBJ2-1	TRBV28	CASSSSGRTENEQFF	TGTGCCAGCAGTTCGAGCGGGAGGACCGAGAATGAGCAGTTCTTC
TRBD1	14	.	TRBJ2-7	TRBV7-2	CASSRDRGNYEQYF	TGTGCCAGCAGCCGGGACAGGGGGAACTACGAGCAGTACTTC
.	15	.	TRBJ2-5	TRBV15	CATSRDHQGGETQYF	TGTGCCACCAGCAGAGATCATCAGGGGGGAGAGACCCAGTACTTC
.	13	.	TRBJ1-5	TRBV2	CASKVGDNQPQHF	TGTGCCAGCAAGGTGGGGGACAATCAGCCCCAGCATTTT
.	11	.	TRBJ2-5	TRBV20-1	CSAPRGETQYF	TGCAGTGCTCCACGCGGAGAGACCCAGTACTTC
TRBD1	13	few	TRBJ1-2	TRBV15	CATRPDRGSGYTF	TGTGCCACCAGACCGGACAGGGGGTCGGGCTACACCTTC
.	16	.	TRBJ1-3	TRBV6-5	CASSYSYSAERNTIYF	TGTGCCAGCAGTTACTCGTATTCCGCGGAGAGAAACACCATATATTTT
.	12	.	TRBJ2-5	TRBV6-1	CASSLLPETQYF	TGTGCCAGCAGTCTCCTCCCAGAGACCCAGTACTTC
.	17	.	TRBJ2-5	TRBV7-2	CASSRNGYGIGEETQYF	TGTGCCAGCAGTCGAAACGGGTACGGGATCGGGGAGGAGACCCAGTACTTC
.	12	.	TRBJ1-5	TRBV6-5	CASRNFNQPQHF	TGTGCCAGCAGAAATTTCAATCAGCCCCAGCATTTT
.	11	few	TRBJ2-1	TRBV29-1	CSGRALSEQFF	TGCAGCGGGAGGGCCCTCAGTGAGCAGTTCTTC
.	16	.	TRBJ2-3	TRBV28	CASSSGRGQPTDTQYF	TGTGCCAGCAGTTCGGGCCGGGGCCAACCCACAGATACGCAGTATTTT
.	14	once	TRBJ2-1	TRBV7-2	CASSPGGAGPEQFF	TGTGCCAGCAGCCCCGGGGGTGCCGGGCCAGAGCAGTTCTTC
.	16	.	TRBJ2-6	TRBV4-2	CASSQERMSGANVLTF	TGTGCCAGCAGCCAAGAGAGGATGTCAGGGGCCAACGTCCTGACTTTC